These 14 T cell receptor beta chains originate from one sample sequenced in a study of response to subunit inactivated influenza vaccine. One entry per CDR3 protein, called by TCRdb with MiXCR from the RT-PCR reads. Found here are roughly 520,000 distinct CDR3 sequences, roughly 23% of them singletons; the top ten hold approximately 1.9%. This material consisted of CD4+ T cells sorted from PBMCs, taken less than 6 days after vaccination. Receptor source: a man aged 45-65 years who received an inactivated influenza vaccine.

This clonotype was recorded only once. This chain joins TRBV4-1 and TRBJ2-5; 13 positions match TRBD2. Germline V lookup: CDR1 MGHRA, CDR2 YSYEKL. The CDR3 is 16 amino acids. With V trimmed by 3 bases and J by 5 bases, 6 bases remained unmatched. This CDR3 is CASSHSGTSGVETQYF. The CDR3 nucleotides are TGCGCCAGCAGCCATTCCGGGACTAGCGGGGTGGAGACCCAGTACTTC.

This clonotype was seen repeatedly, ten times or more. The rearrangement links TRBV29-1 to TRBJ1-1, with TRBD1 as a possible D gene (6 bases). In germline, CDR1 is SQVTM, CDR2 ANQGSEA. The V and J ends lost 7 bases and 2 bases respectively, with 23 bases between them. CDR3 size: 16 residues. DNA for the CDR3: TGCAGCGCTAGGATGTCTGGAGGAGGGGGAAACACTGAAGCTTTCTTT. The encoded protein is CSARMSGGGGNTEAFF.

The rearrangement links TRBV28 to TRBJ2-5; 9 bases map to TRBD2. CDR1 MDHEN and CDR2 SYDVKM come from the germline V gene. Germline trimming cut 2 bases from V and 3 bases from J; bases unmatched to any gene: 13. CDR3 size: 18 residues. For the CDR3, the DNA is TGTGCCAGCAGTTTAAGGCCTCGTTGGGCGGGAGGGAAAGAGACCCAGTACTTC. Its protein product is CASSLRPRWAGGKETQYF.

This clonotype occurred many times. This chain joins TRBV12-3 or TRBV12-4 and TRBJ2-2, with 10 nucleotides matching TRBD2. J was trimmed by 1 base and V by 5 bases; bases with no gene match: 1. The CDR3 extends over 15 amino acids. CDR3 residues: CASSRTSGNTGELFF. The CDR3 DNA reads TGTGCCAGCAGTAGGACTAGCGGGAACACCGGGGAGCTGTTTTTT.

This clonotype turned up a few times. This rearrangement joins TRBV7-2 to TRBJ2-4; unclear D gene. The CDR3 is 13 amino acids. CDR1 and CDR2 (germline): SGHTA, FQGNSA. V gave up 5 bases and J gave up 4 bases, with 9 bases separating them. CDR3 DNA: TGTGCCAGCAGCCTGACTGGAAAAAACATTCAGTACTTC. Translation gives CASSLTGKNIQYF.

This clonotype was found a few times. The J gene is TRBJ2-2, the V gene TRBV4-1; tentative D call: TRBD2 (5 bases). Trimming pared 0 bases from V and 5 bases from J, leaving 10 bases between. There are 15 residues in the CDR3. CDR1 and CDR2 (germline): MGHRA, YSYEKL. The CDR3 DNA reads as TGCGCCAGCAGCCAAGAAGTGGAGGTAACCGGGGAGCTGTTTTTT. Encoded protein: CASSQEVEVTGELFF.

There are a few counts of this clonotype. V and J are TRBV6-5 and TRBJ2-7; D is perhaps TRBD1 or TRBD2 (5 bases each). CDR1 is MNHEY and CDR2 is SVGAGI in the germline V gene. This CDR3 has 17 residues. The V and J ends lost 2 bases and 0 bases respectively, with 17 bases between them. The CDR3: CASSYSPGDGRSYEQYF. CDR3 DNA sequence: TGTGCCAGCAGTTACAGCCCTGGGGACGGGCGCTCCTACGAGCAGTACTTC.

The chain's CDR3 is CASSFGYRDSYEQYF. In DNA form, the CDR3 reads TGCGCCAGCAGCTTCGGGTACAGGGATTCCTACGAGCAGTACTTC. The chain uses TRBV5-1 and TRBJ2-7; possible D gene TRBD1, 6 bases. The CDR3 loop spans 15 amino acids. Germline V gene data show CDR1 as SGHRS and CDR2 as YFSETQ. Trimming cost V 2 bases and J 1 base, with 13 bases left between them. Supplemented by reference TRBV5-1 and TRBJ2-7, the full variable domain reads KAGVTQTPRYLIKTRGQQVTLSCSPISGHRSVSWYQQTPGQGLQFLFEYFSETQRNKGNFPGRFSGRQFSNSRSEMNVSTLELGDSALYLCASSFGYRDSYEQYFGPGTRLTVT.

The J gene is TRBJ2-7, the V gene TRBV6-2 or TRBV6-3; 8 nucleotides line up with TRBD1. This CDR3 contains 13 residues. Germline CDR1 is MNHEY and CDR2 is SVGEGT. V shed 6 bases, J shed 4 bases, and the junction held 5 bases outside the gene matches. In DNA form, the CDR3 reads TGTGCCAGCAGAACGGGACAGGAATACGAGCAGTACTTC. This encodes CASRTGQEYEQYF.

The chain combines TRBV3-1 with TRBJ1-2; TRBD1 aligns across 8 bases. The CDR3 is 15 residues long. Germline V gene sequence: CDR1 LGHDT, CDR2 YNNKEL (reference sequence). The V and J ends lost 2 bases and 2 bases, in that order; junction bases with no gene match: 4. This chain's CDR3 is CASSQPGTGNYGYTF. CDR3 sequence (DNA): TGTGCCAGCAGCCAACCCGGGACAGGAAACTATGGCTACACCTTC.

There are a few counts of this clonotype. This chain uses TRBV5-1 with TRBJ1-4, with TRBD1 matching over 9 bases. After removal of 0 bases from V and 8 bases from J, the junction contained 2 bases not matched to a gene. Per germline, CDR1 SGHRS and CDR2 YFSETQ. The CDR3 contains 14 residues. DNA for the CDR3: TGCGCCAGCAGCTTGGGACAGGGGGAGGAAAAACTGTTTTTT. Its translation is CASSLGQGEEKLFF.

The chain carries TRBV12-3 or TRBV12-4 and TRBJ1-1; the D gene is possibly TRBD1 (5 bases). V lost 3 bases and J lost 4, with 15 bases in between. There are 15 residues in the CDR3. CDR3 sequence reads: CASSFGGSPGTEAFF. The CDR3 DNA follows: TGTGCCAGCAGTTTCGGGGGGAGCCCCGGCACTGAAGCTTTCTTT.

This clonotype showed up many times. The V and J genes are TRBV14 and TRBJ1-2; D perhaps matches TRBD1 (6 bases). Trimming removed 4 bases at V and 7 bases at J, with 16 bases between. The CDR3 is 14 residues long. Germline CDR1 reads SGHDN; CDR2 reads FVKESK. This chain's CDR3 is CASSPLGGGGGYTF. CDR3 nucleotide sequence: TGTGCCAGCAGCCCCCTCGGGGGGGGCGGTGGCTACACCTTC.

This clonotype was counted between two and nine times. The chain joins TRBV7-2 to TRBJ2-7; TRBD1 agrees at 9 bases. The CDR3 has 15 residues. V lost 3 bases, J lost 5 bases, and 8 bases stayed unmatched. Germline CDR1 reads SGHTA; CDR2 reads FQGNSA. CDR3 amino acids: CASSLVSGTGNEQYF. The CDR3 DNA reads TGTGCCAGCAGCTTGGTCTCCGGGACAGGGAACGAGCAGTACTTC.